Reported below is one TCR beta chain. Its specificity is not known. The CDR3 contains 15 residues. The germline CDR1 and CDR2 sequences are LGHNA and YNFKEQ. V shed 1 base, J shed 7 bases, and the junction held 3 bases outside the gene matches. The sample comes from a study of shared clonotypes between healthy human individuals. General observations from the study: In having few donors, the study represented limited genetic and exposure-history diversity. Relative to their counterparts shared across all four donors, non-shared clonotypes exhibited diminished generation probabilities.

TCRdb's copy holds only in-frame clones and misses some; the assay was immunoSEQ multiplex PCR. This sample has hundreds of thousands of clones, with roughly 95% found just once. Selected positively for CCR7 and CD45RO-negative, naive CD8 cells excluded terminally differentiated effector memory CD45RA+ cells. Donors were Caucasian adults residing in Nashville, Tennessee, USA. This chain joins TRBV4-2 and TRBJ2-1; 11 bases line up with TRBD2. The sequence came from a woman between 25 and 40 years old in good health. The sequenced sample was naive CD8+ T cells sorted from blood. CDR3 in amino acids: CASSQGLAGLNEQFF. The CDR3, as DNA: TGTGCCAGCAGCCAAGGACTAGCGGGATTAAATGAGCAGTTCTTC.